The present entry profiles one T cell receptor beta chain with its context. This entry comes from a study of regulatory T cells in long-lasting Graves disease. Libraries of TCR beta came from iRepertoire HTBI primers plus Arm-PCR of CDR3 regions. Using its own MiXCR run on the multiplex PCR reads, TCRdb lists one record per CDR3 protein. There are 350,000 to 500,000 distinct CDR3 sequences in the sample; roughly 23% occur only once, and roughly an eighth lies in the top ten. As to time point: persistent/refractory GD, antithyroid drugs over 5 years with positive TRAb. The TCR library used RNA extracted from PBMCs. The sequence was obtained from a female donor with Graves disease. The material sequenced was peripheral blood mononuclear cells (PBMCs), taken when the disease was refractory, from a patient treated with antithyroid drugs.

The CDR3 sequence is CASSEAPGEKEFF. The CDR3 DNA reads as TGTGCCAGCAGTGAAGCTCCAGGAGAAAAGGAGTTCTTC. The V gene is TRBV6-4, the J gene TRBJ2-1; no firm D call. This CDR3 region has 13 residues. The V end lost 3 bases, the J end lost 14 bases, and 17 bases lay between the germline ends. The V gene's germline CDR1 is MRHNA and CDR2 SNTAGT.